This TCR beta chain was sequenced in a study of blood T cells in healthy people across ages. This clonotype was picked up many times. No antigen is known for it. General study findings and limits: The study found more naive CD4+ cells and higher diversity in long-lived than aged donors.

Germline V gene lookup returns CDR1 KGHSH and CDR2 LQKENI. V was trimmed by 6 bases and J by 3 bases, leaving 13 bases between them. The CDR3 contains 14 residues. Roughly 10 milliliters of peripheral blood were drawn from each donor. Alongside a J-beta primer mix, a sample-barcoded 5' primer served in a second PCR lasting about 6 to 11 cycles. Via MiXCR, TCRdb re-called the 5' RACE reads, giving one row per CDR3 protein. The data contain hundreds of thousands of distinct CDR3 sequences, approximately 52% of them singletons. Sequences were obtained from blood. The source of this sequence is a woman over 75 in good health. This sequence joins TRBV18 and TRBJ2-3; D is possibly TRBD2 (6 bases). This chain's CDR3 is CASSTTRGTDTQYF. CDR3 nucleotide sequence: TGTGCCAGCTCTACGACTCGGGGGACAGATACGCAGTATTTT.